The next 9 T cell receptor beta chains were all read from a single sample in a study of CD8 T cells in ankylosing spondylitis. TCRdb fed the 5' RACE reads into MiXCR, producing one record per CDR3 protein. The sample has a few hundred thousand distinct CDR3 sequences; approximately 20% are singletons. Sequencing was carried out using blood, either unsorted or a sorted T cell fraction (not recorded which). These receptors all come from a male donor with ankylosing spondylitis or in good health (not recorded which).

The chain uses TRBV29-1 and TRBJ2-3, with TRBD2 identical over 7 bases. Germline-derived CDR1 and CDR2 are SQVTM and ANQGSEA. This CDR3 contains 15 residues. The V gene end was trimmed by 0 bases and the J gene end by 6 bases; junction bases not matched to a gene: 9. CDR3 in amino acids: CSVEELRLAADTQYF. The CDR3 DNA reads as TGCAGCGTTGAAGAGCTGAGACTAGCTGCGGATACGCAGTATTTT.

The chain recombines TRBV20-1 with TRBJ2-5, with D tentatively TRBD2 (5 bases). The germline V and J ends were trimmed by 8 bases and 0 bases, with 16 bases remaining between them. This CDR3 has 14 amino acids. The V gene's germline CDR1 is DFQATT and CDR2 SNEGSKA (reference sequence). In nucleotides, the CDR3 is TGCAGTTCTTACTGGGGAGATAACCAAGAGACCCAGTACTTC. Its protein is CSSYWGDNQETQYF.

The chain joins TRBV12-3 or TRBV12-4 to TRBJ1-4, with D perhaps matching TRBD1 (6 bases). V was shortened by 6 bases and J by 7 bases, with 24 bases between the two germline ends. The CDR3 covers 17 residues. CDR3 amino acids: CASSHSPLGGGGEKLFF. The CDR3 coding sequence is TGTGCCAGCAGCCATAGCCCTCTCGGGGGCGGCGGTGAAAAACTGTTTTTT.

The rearrangement uses TRBV20-1 and TRBJ2-7; a possible D gene is TRBD2 (6 bases). Germline V gene sequence: CDR1 DFQATT, CDR2 SNEGSKA (reference sequence). The CDR3 extends over 13 amino acids. The V end lost 3 bases, the J end lost 4 bases, and 13 bases lay between the germline ends. The CDR3 reads CSARTSGTYEQYV. CDR3 bases: TGCAGTGCTAGGACTAGTGGCACATACGAGCAGTACGTC.

V gene TRBV7-9 combines with J gene TRBJ2-1; 10 nucleotides match TRBD1. The CDR3 has 15 amino acids. The V segment lost 2 bases and the J segment 8 bases; nucleotides outside the gene matches: 6. Looked up from germline, CDR1 is SEHNR and CDR2 is FQNEAQ (reference sequence). The CDR3 loop reads CASSLTGTGADEQFF. The CDR3 nucleotides are TGTGCCAGCAGCTTAACCGGGACAGGGGCGGATGAGCAGTTCTTC.

This clonotype turned up a few times. The rearrangement uses TRBV5-1 and TRBJ2-5; D uncertain. The CDR3 spans 12 residues. Germline values: CDR1 SGHRS, CDR2 YFSETQ. V was trimmed by 3 bases and J by 7 bases, leaving 10 bases between them. The CDR3 DNA reads TGCGCCAGCAGCTCACAGATGGGGACCCAGTACTTC. Protein: CASSSQMGTQYF.

The J gene is TRBJ2-2, the V gene TRBV10-3, with D perhaps matching TRBD2 (5 bases). CDR3 length equals 16 residues. Deletions cut 6 bases from V and 4 bases from J, with 18 bases between. Germline V gene data show CDR1 as ENHRY and CDR2 as SYGVKD. The CDR3, as DNA: TGTGCCATCAGGAAGGGAGCCAGCGACCGCACCGGGGAGCTGTTTTTT. Translation gives CAIRKGASDRTGELFF.

This clonotype was seen only a few times. The chain is built from TRBV4-1 and TRBJ2-3, with TRBD2 identical over 12 bases. This CDR3 region has 17 residues. Germline assignment: CDR1 MGHRA and CDR2 YSYEKL. V was clipped by 4 bases and J by 3 bases; unmatched bases: 8. The CDR3 reads CASSLPSGREGTDTQYF. In DNA, the CDR3 is TGCGCCAGCAGCCTTCCTAGCGGGAGGGAAGGGACAGATACGCAGTATTTT.

The chain couples TRBV29-1 to TRBJ1-3; a weak D match, TRBD1 (6 bases). There are 14 residues in the CDR3. CDR1 is SQVTM, CDR2 ANQGSEA, per germline. Trimming shortened V by 0 bases and J by 4 bases, and 10 bases separated the two germline ends. DNA for the CDR3: TGCAGCGTTGAAGACAGGGGCGTGGGAAACACCATATATTTT. Its translation is CSVEDRGVGNTIYF.